Given below is one T cell receptor (beta chain) in context. Its antigen is not identified. Other DNA sequences in this specimen translate into the identical CDR3. The CDR3 loop spans 12 amino acids. The V segment lost 6 bases and the J segment 3 bases; nucleotides outside the gene matches: 1. Per the germline V gene, CDR1 is MNHEY and CDR2 is SVGAGI. Treatment denoted: about 20 received Ad26.COV2.S at low or high dose, single or two shots; five or six received placebo; per-sample allocation not given. Collection of samples fell on day 63 after the first vaccine or placebo injection. This vaccine is an Ad26 vector that expresses the Wuhan-strain SARS-CoV-2 spike. The data belong to a study of Ad26.COV2.S vaccination and SARS-CoV-2 variants. Study at large: A participant enrolled in the COV1001 Ad26.COV2.S trial arm provided the sample. Once or twice, 56 days apart, Ad26.COV2.S was delivered intramuscularly.

Profiled with immunoSEQ multiplex PCR; TCRdb holds only in-frame clones, not every one. Of around 500,000 clones listed, roughly nine tenths were seen once; the top ten hold around 1.8%. Findings and caveats of the study: Non-spike TCR breadth was similar in vaccine and placebo recipients.

The receptor's source is a person aged 18-60 years who received the Ad26.COV2.S COVID-19 vaccine or a placebo. J is TRBJ1-2 and V is TRBV6-5; TRBD1 matches 7 bases. The sequencing here drew on peripheral blood, taken in a trial of Ad26.COV2.S vaccine versus placebo. CDR3 protein: CASRTGDYGYTF. CDR3 DNA sequence: TGTGCCAGCAGAACAGGGGACTATGGCTACACCTTC.